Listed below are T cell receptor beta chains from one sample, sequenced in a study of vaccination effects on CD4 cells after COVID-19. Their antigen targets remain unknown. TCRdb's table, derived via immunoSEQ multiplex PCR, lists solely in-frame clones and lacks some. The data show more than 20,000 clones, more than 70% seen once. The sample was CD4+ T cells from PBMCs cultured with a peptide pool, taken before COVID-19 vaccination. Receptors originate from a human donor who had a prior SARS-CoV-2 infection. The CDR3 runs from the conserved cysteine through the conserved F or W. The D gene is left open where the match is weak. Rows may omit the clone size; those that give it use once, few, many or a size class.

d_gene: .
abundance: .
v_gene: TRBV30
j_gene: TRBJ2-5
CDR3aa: CAWRNSGSQETQYF
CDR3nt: TGTGCCTGGAGGAATTCGGGCAGCCAAGAGACCCAGTACTTC

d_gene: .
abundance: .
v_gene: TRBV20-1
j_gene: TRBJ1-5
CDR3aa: CSASAGEEWQPQHF
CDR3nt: TGCAGTGCTAGTGCAGGGGAGGAATGGCAGCCCCAGCATTTT

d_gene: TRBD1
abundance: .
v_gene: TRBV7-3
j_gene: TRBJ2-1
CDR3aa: CASSLTGTGASYNEQFF
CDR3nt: TGTGCCAGCAGCTTAACGGGGACAGGCGCCTCCTACAATGAGCAGTTCTTC

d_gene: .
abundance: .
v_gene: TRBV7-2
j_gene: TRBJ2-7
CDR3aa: CASSLTLQGSEQYF
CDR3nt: TGTGCCAGCAGCTTAACCCTGCAGGGAAGCGAGCAGTACTTC

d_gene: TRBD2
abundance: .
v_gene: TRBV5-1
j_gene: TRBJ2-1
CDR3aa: CASRAASGYNEQFF
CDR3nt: TGCGCCAGCAGAGCGGCTAGCGGATACAATGAGCAGTTCTTC

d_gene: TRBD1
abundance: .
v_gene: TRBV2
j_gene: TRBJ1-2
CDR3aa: CASSEAGGMDGYTF
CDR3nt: TGTGCCAGCAGTGAGGCAGGGGGCATGGATGGCTACACCTTC

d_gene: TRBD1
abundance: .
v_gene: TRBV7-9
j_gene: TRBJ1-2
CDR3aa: CASSRTGGYSYGYTF
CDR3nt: TGTGCCAGCAGCAGGACAGGGGGCTACTCCTATGGCTACACCTTC

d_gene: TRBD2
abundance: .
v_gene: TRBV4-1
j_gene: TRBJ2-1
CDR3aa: CASSHGLAGRNEQFF
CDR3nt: TGCGCCAGCAGCCACGGACTAGCGGGACGGAATGAGCAGTTCTTC

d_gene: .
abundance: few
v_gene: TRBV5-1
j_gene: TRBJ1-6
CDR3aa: CASSPDSSPLHF
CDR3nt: TGCGCCAGCAGTCCTGACAGTTCACCCCTCCACTTT

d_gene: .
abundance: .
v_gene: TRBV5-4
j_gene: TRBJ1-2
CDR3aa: CASSKGGTQNNYGYTF
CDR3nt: TGTGCCAGCAGCAAAGGGGGGACACAGAATAACTATGGCTACACCTTC

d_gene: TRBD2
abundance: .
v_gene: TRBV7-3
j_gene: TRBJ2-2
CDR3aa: CASSFTGGHTGELFF
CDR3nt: TGTGCCAGCAGCTTCACGGGGGGACACACCGGGGAGCTGTTTTTT

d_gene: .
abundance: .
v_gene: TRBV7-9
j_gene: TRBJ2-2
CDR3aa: CASSFQGTGELFF
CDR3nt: TGTGCCAGCAGCTTCCAGGGAACCGGGGAGCTGTTTTTT

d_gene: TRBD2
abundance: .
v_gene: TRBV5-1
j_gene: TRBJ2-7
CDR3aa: CASSWETSGSGGEQYF
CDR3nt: TGCGCCAGCAGCTGGGAGACTAGCGGGAGTGGAGGGGAGCAGTACTTC

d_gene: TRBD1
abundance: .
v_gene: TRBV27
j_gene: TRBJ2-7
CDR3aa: CASSWDNRGGSYEQYF
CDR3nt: TGTGCCAGCAGCTGGGATAACAGGGGTGGGTCCTACGAGCAGTACTTC

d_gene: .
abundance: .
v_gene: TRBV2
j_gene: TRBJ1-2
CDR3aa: CASSEGQGQVGYTF
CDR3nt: TGTGCCAGCAGTGAAGGCCAGGGGCAGGTTGGCTACACCTTC

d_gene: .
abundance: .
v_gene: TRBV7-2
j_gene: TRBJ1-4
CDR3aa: CASRRSTTNEKLFF
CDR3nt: TGTGCCAGCCGGCGGTCCACAACTAATGAAAAACTGTTTTTT

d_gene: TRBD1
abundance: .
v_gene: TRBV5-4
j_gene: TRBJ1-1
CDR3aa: CASSTGTGDLSEAFF
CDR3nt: TGTGCCAGCAGCACTGGGACAGGGGACCTCAGTGAAGCTTTCTTT

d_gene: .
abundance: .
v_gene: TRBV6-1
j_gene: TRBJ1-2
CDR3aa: CASSDGRPPTF
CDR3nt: TGTGCCAGCAGTGACGGGAGACCCCCCACCTTC

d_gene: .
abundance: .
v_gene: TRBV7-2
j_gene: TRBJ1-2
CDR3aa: CASSLERSYYGYTF
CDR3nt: TGTGCCAGCAGCTTAGAAAGGTCCTACTATGGCTACACCTTC

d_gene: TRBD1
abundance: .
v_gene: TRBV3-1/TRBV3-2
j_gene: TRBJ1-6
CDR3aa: CASSQRTGGSPLHF
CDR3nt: TGTGCCAGCAGCCAAAGGACAGGGGGGTCACCCCTCCACTTT

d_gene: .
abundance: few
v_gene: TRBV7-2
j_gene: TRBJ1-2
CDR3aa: CASSHIYNRQTNYGYTF
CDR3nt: TGTGCCAGCAGCCATATCTACAACAGGCAAACTAACTATGGCTACACCTTC

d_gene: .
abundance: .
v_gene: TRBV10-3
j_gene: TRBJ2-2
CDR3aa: CAISELSGGLAGGELFF
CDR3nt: TGTGCCATCAGTGAGTTAAGTGGGGGCCTCGCCGGTGGGGAGCTGTTTTTT

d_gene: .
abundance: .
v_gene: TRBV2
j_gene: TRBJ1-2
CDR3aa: CASSDSAGINYGYTF
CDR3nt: TGTGCCAGCAGTGATAGCGCAGGGATTAACTATGGCTACACCTTC

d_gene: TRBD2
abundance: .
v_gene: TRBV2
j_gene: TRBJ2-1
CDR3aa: CASNMEASGFNEQFF
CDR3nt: TGTGCCAGCAATATGGAGGCTAGCGGCTTCAATGAGCAGTTCTTC

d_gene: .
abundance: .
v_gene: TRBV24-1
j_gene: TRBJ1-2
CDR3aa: CATSEWVFNYGYTF
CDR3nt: TGTGCCACCAGTGAGTGGGTGTTTAACTATGGCTACACCTTC

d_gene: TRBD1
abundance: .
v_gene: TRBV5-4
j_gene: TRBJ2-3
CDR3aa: CASSQQGASDTQYF
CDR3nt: TGTGCCAGCAGCCAACAGGGGGCCTCAGATACGCAGTATTTT

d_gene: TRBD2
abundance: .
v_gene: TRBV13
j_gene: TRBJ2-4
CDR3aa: CASSRELTSGGARGIQYF
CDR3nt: TGTGCCAGCAGCCGAGAATTGACTAGCGGGGGGGCCCGTGGCATTCAGTACTTC

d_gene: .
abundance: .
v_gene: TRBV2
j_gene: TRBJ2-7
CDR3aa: CASSERKGRGPEQYF
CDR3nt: TGTGCCAGCAGTGAACGCAAAGGTCGGGGGCCCGAGCAGTACTTC

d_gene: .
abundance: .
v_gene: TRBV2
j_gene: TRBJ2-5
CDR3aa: CASSGGPPKGTQETQYF
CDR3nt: TGTGCCAGCAGTGGCGGACCCCCGAAGGGGACCCAAGAGACCCAGTACTTC

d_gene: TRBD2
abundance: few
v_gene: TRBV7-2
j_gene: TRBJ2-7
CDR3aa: CASSPHGLAGSYEQYF
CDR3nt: TGTGCCAGCAGCCCTCATGGACTAGCGGGAAGCTACGAGCAGTACTTC

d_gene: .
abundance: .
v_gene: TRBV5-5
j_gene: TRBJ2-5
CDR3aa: CASSLRGQETQYF
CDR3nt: TGTGCCAGCAGCTTAAGGGGACAAGAGACCCAGTACTTC

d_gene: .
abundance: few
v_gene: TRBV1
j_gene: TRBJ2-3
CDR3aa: CTTKDTDTQYF
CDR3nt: TGCACCACGAAGGACACAGATACGCAGTATTTT

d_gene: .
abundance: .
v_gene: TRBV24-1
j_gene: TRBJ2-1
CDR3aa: CATSDSTGTFLGQFF
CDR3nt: TGTGCCACCAGTGACTCTACCGGGACCTTTCTAGGGCAGTTCTTC

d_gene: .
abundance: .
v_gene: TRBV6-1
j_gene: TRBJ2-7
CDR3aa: CASSEGFFRANYEQYF
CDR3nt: TGTGCCAGCAGTGAAGGGTTCTTTCGAGCTAACTACGAGCAGTACTTC

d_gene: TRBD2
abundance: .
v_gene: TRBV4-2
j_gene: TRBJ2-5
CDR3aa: CASSHGLAGETQYF
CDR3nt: TGTGCCAGCAGCCACGGACTAGCGGGAGAGACCCAGTACTTC

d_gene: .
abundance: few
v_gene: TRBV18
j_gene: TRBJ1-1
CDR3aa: CASSGQMNTEAFF
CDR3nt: TGTGCCAGCTCTGGACAGATGAACACTGAAGCTTTCTTT

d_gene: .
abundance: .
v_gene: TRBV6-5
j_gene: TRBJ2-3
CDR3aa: CASSYDEGGTDTQYF
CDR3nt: TGTGCCAGCAGTTACGACGAGGGGGGCACAGATACGCAGTATTTT

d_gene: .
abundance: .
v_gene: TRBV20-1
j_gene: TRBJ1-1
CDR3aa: CSARDSIGTEAFF
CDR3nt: TGCAGTGCTCGTGACAGCATCGGTACCGAAGCTTTCTTT